These T cell receptor beta chains were read from a single sample in a study of regulatory T cells in long-lasting Graves disease. TCRdb re-called the multiplex PCR reads with MiXCR, one entry per CDR3 protein. The repertoire has roughly 450,000 distinct CDR3 sequences, roughly 23% of them found once; the top ten carry roughly 14%. This sample comprised peripheral blood mononuclear cells (PBMCs), obtained when the disease was refractory, from a patient treated with antithyroid drugs. These receptors originate from a female donor with Graves disease. The CDR3 runs from the conserved cysteine through the conserved F or W. A D gene is named only where the DNA matches it firmly. The size field is filled for only some rows; it gives once, few, many or a size class.

TRBV11-2,few,TRBD2,TRBJ2-5,CASSLFGGGETQYF,TGTGCCAGCAGCTTATTCGGGGGGGGGGAGACCCAGTACTTC
TRBV7-2,-,-,TRBJ2-6,CASSPRGGVWSGANVLTF,TGTGCCAGCAGCCCACGAGGGGGGGTCTGGTCTGGGGCCAACGTCCTGACTTTC
TRBV29-1,-,TRBD1,TRBJ2-2,CSVVGQGSTGELFF,TGCAGCGTTGTAGGACAGGGCAGCACCGGGGAGCTGTTTTTT
TRBV29-1,few,-,TRBJ1-1,CSVEGGPLGTEAFF,TGCAGCGTTGAAGGGGGGCCCCTGGGCACTGAAGCTTTCTTT
TRBV20-1,-,TRBD2,TRBJ2-5,CSAPGLAGGSFETQYF,TGCAGTGCGCCGGGACTAGCGGGGGGTTCGTTTGAGACCCAGTACTTC
TRBV12-3/TRBV12-4,many,-,TRBJ1-1,CASMLSSGMNTEAFF,TGTGCCAGCATGTTGTCCTCAGGGATGAACACTGAAGCTTTCTTT
TRBV6-5,many,-,TRBJ1-1,CASSYSTLGGTEAFF,TGTGCCAGCAGTTACTCAACCCTTGGGGGCACTGAAGCTTTCTTT
TRBV30,few,-,TRBJ1-6,CAWSLGTPNNSPLHF,TGTGCCTGGAGTCTGGGGACACCGAATAATTCACCCCTCCACTTT
TRBV6-2/TRBV6-3,-,TRBD2,TRBJ2-1,CASGLAGISYNEQFF,TGTGCCAGCGGGCTAGCGGGGATCTCCTACAATGAGCAGTTCTTC
TRBV10-3,many,TRBD1,TRBJ1-1,CAISQNRGQGTEAFF,TGTGCCATCAGTCAAAACAGGGGGCAAGGCACTGAAGCTTTCTTT
TRBV3-1,-,-,TRBJ1-3,CASSSQIGSGNTIYF,TGTGCCAGCAGCTCCCAGATTGGGTCTGGAAACACCATATATTTT
TRBV6-1,few,-,TRBJ2-7,CASRSGAAYEQYF,TGTGCCAGCAGATCAGGGGCAGCCTACGAGCAGTACTTC
TRBV20-1,few,-,TRBJ1-4,CSALGGSNEKLFF,TGCAGTGCTCTTGGGGGATCTAATGAAAAACTGTTTTTT
TRBV7-2,many,TRBD2,TRBJ2-5,CASRLSGGRVGTETQYF,TGTGCCAGTCGCCTGTCTGGCGGGAGAGTCGGTACGGAGACCCAGTACTTC
TRBV7-2,many,-,TRBJ1-1,CASTLGGASTEAFF,TGTGCCAGCACCTTGGGGGGCGCAAGCACTGAAGCTTTCTTT
TRBV7-8,many,-,TRBJ2-2,CASSLGRLNTGELFF,TGTGCCAGCAGCTTAGGACGACTGAACACCGGGGAGCTGTTTTTT
TRBV6-2/TRBV6-3,many,TRBD2,TRBJ2-7,CASSYGSSGSATNYF,TGTGCCAGCAGTTACGGATCTAGCGGGAGCGCCACAAATTACTTC
TRBV6-5,-,-,TRBJ1-4,CASSYGNRVDEKLFF,TGTGCCAGCAGTTATGGAAACAGGGTGGATGAAAAACTGTTTTTT
TRBV30,few,-,TRBJ1-5,CAWSGGFAQHF,TGTGCCTGGAGCGGAGGTTTTGCCCAGCATTTT
TRBV9,few,-,TRBJ2-5,CASNPGLQETQYF,TGTGCCAGCAACCCCGGACTGCAAGAGACCCAGTACTTC
TRBV15,-,-,TRBJ2-5,CATSRGTHGGTQYF,TGTGCCACCAGCAGAGGAACCCACGGTGGGACCCAGTACTTC
TRBV18,few,-,TRBJ1-1,CASSPTSDAEAFF,TGTGCCAGCTCACCGACTTCGGACGCTGAAGCTTTCTTT
TRBV7-2,-,TRBD1,TRBJ2-3,CASSQGQGEGDTQYF,TGTGCCAGCAGCCAAGGACAGGGCGAGGGAGATACGCAGTATTTT